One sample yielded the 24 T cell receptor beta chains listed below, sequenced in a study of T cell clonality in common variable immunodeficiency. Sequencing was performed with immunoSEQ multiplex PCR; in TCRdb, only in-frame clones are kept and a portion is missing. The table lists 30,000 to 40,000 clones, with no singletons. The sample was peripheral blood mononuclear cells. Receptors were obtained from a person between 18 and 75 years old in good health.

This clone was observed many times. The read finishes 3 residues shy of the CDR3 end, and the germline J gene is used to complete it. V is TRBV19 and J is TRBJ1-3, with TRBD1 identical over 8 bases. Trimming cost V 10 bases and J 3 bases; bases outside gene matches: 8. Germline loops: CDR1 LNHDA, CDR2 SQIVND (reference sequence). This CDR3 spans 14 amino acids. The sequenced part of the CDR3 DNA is TGTGCCACCTCAGACAGGGGATATGGAAACACC. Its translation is CATSDRGYGNT. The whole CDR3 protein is CATSDRGYGNTIYF.

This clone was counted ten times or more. This chain's CDR3 is CSVLRTGGPDTQYF. The CDR3 bases that were read are TGCAGCGTACTCCGGACAGGGGGCCCCGATACG. The chain couples TRBV29-1 to TRBJ2-3, with 11 bases matching TRBD1. The missing CDR3 end, 3 residues past where the read stops, is filled in from the germline J gene. Trimming at V came to 6 bases and at J to 6 bases, leaving 8 bases not matched to a gene. Germline V gene data show CDR1 as SQVTM and CDR2 as ANQGSEA. This CDR3 region has 14 residues.

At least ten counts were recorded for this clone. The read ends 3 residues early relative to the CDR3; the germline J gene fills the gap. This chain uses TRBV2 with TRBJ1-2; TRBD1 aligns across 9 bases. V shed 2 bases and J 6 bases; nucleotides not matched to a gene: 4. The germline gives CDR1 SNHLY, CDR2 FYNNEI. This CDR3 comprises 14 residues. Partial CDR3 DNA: TGTGCCAGCAGTGAAATGGGACAGGGCAATGGC. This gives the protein CASSEMGQGNG. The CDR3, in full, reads CASSEMGQGNGYTF.

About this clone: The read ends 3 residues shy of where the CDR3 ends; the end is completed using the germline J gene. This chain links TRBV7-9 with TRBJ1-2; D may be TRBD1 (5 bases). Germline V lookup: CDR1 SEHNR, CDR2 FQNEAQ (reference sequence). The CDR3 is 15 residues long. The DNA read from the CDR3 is TGTGCCAGCAGCGCCGGGCGGGGGAGGCTCTACGAC. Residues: CASSAGRGRLYD. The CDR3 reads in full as CASSAGRGRLYDYTF. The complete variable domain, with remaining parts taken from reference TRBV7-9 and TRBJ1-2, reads DTGVSQNPRHKITKRGQNVTFRCDPISEHNRLYWYRQTLGQGPEFLTYFQNEAQLEKSRLLSDRFSAERPKGSFSTLEIQRTEQGDSAMYLCASSAGRGRLYDYTFGSGTRLTVV.

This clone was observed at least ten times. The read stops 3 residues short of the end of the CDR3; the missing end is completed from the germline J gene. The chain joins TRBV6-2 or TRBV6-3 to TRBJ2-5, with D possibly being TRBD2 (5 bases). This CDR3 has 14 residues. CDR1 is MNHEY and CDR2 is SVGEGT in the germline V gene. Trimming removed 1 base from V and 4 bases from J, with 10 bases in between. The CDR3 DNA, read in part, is TGTGCCAGCAGTTACTGGACTTCTTCAGAGACC. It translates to CASSYWTSSET. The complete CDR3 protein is CASSYWTSSETQYF.

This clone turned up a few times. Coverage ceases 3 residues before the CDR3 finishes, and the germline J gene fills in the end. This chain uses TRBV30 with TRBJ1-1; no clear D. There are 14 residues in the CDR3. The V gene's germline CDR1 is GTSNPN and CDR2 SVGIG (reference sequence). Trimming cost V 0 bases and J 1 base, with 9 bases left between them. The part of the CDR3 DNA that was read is TGTGCCTGGAGTGTAACTCGGGGGAACACTGAA. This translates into CAWSVTRGNTE. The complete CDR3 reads CAWSVTRGNTEAFF.

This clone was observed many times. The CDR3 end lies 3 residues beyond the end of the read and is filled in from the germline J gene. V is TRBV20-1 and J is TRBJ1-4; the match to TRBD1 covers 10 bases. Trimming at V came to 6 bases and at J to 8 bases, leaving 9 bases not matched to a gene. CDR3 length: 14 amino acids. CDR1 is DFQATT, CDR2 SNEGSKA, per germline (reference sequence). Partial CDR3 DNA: TGCAGTGCCCCCTGGGGACAGGGGAGGGAAAAA. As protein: CSAPWGQGREK. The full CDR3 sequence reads CSAPWGQGREKLFF.

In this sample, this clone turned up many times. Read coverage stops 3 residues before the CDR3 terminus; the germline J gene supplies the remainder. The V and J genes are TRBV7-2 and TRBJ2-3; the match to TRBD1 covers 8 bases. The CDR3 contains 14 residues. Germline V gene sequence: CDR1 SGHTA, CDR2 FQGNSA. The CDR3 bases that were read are TGTGCCAGCAGCTTTGACAGGGGCGTGGAGACG. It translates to CASSFDRGVET. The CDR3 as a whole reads CASSFDRGVETQYF.

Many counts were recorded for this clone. This chain's CDR3 is CASSRGGLSNTEAFF. Incomplete CDR3 DNA: TGTGCCAGCAGCCGGGGGGGCCTATCGAACACTGAA. The chain links TRBV7-2 to TRBJ1-1; weak D call: TRBD1 (6 bases). The read falls 3 residues short of the CDR3 end, and the missing part is taken from the germline J gene. The V end was cut by 5 bases, the J end by 1 base, with 14 bases between. The CDR3 consists of 15 residues. Germline lookup yields CDR1 SGHTA and CDR2 FQGNSA.

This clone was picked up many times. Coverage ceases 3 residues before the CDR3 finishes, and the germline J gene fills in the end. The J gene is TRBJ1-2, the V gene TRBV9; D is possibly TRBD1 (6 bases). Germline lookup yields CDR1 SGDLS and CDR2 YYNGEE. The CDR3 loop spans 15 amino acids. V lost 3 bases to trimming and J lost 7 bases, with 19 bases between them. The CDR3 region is CASSEGTHSGSGYTF. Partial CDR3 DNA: TGTGCCAGCAGCGAGGGGACACATTCCGGGAGTGGC.

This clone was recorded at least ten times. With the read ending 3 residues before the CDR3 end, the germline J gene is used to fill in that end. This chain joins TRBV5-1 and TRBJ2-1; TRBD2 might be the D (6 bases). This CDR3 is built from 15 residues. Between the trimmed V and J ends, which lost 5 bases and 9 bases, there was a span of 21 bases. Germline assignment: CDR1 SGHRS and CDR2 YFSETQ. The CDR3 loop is CASRTEASVETEQFF. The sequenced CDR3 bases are TGCGCCAGCAGGACAGAGGCTAGCGTTGAAACTGAG.

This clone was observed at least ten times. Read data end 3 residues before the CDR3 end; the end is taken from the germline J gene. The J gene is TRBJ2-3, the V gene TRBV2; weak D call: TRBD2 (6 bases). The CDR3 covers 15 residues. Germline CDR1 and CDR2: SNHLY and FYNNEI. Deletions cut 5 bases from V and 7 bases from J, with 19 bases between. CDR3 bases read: TGTGCCAGCAGTCCCCCCGGGACTTCCACTTATACG. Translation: CASSPPGTSTYT. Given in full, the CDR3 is CASSPPGTSTYTQYF.

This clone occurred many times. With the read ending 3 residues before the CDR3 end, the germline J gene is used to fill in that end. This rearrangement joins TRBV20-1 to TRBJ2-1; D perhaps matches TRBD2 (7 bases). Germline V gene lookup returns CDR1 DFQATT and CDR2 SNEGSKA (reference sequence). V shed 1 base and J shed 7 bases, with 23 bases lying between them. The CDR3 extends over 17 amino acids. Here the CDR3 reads CSARGQASGGRGNEQFF. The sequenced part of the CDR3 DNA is TGCAGTGCTAGAGGCCAGGCGTCGGGGGGCCGGGGTAATGAG.

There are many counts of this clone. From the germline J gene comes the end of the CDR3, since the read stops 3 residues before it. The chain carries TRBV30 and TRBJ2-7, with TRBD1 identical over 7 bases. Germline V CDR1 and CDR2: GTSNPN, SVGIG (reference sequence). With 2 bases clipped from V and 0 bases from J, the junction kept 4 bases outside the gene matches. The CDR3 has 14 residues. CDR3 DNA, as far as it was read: TGTGCCTGGAGTTCAGGGGGTCTCTCCTACGAG. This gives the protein CAWSSGGLSYE. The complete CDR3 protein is CAWSSGGLSYEQYF.

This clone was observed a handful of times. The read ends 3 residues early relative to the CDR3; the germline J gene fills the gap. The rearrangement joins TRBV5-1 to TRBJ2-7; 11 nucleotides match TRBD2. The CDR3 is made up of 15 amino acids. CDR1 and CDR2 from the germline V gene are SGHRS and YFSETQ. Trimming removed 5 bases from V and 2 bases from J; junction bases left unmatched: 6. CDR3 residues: CASRGTSGSAYEQYF. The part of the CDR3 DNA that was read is TGCGCCAGCAGAGGAACTAGCGGGAGTGCCTACGAG.

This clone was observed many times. The sequenced part of the CDR3 DNA is TGCAGTGCTAGAGATCGCGAAGAGACC. Amino acids: CSARDREET. The full CDR3 protein is CSARDREETQYF. The gene calls are TRBV20-1 and TRBJ2-5; D gene uncertain. The CDR3 extends 3 residues past the end of the read, so its final part is completed from the germline J gene. Per germline, CDR1 DFQATT and CDR2 SNEGSKA (reference sequence). The V end was cut by 0 bases, the J end by 3 bases, with 5 bases between. This CDR3 contains 12 residues.

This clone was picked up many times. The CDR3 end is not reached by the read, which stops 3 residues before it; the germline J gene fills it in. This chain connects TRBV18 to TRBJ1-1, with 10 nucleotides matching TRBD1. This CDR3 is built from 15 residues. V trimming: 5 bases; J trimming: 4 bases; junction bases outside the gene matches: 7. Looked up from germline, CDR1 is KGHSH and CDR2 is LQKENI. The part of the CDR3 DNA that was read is TGTGCCAGCTCAAGCCCCCGGACAGGGGGCACTGAA. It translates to CASSSPRTGGTE. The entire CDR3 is CASSSPRTGGTEAFF.

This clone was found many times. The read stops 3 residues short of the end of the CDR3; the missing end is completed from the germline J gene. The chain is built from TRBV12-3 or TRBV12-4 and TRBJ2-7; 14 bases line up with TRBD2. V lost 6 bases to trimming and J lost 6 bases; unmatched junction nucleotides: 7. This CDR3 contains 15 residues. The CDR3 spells CASSPGLAGAFEQYF. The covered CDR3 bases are TGTGCCAGCAGCCCGGGACTAGCGGGAGCCTTCGAG.

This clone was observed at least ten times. The CDR3 sequence is CASSRGGALYEQYF. The DNA read from the CDR3 is TGTGCCAGCAGCCGCGGGGGGGCGTTGTACGAG. The V and J genes are TRBV7-2 and TRBJ2-7, with TRBD2 identical over 9 bases. The CDR3 end is not reached by the read, which stops 3 residues before it; the germline J gene fills it in. Trimming at V came to 5 bases and at J to 4 bases, leaving 6 bases not matched to a gene. The CDR3 runs to 14 residues. In germline, CDR1 is SGHTA, CDR2 FQGNSA.

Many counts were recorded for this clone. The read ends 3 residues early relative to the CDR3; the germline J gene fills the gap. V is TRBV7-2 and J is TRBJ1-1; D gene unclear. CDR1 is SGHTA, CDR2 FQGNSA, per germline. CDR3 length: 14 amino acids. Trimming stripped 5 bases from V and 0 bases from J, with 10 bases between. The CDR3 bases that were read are TGTGCCAGCAGCACAAATCTCCTGAACACTGAA. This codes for CASSTNLLNTE. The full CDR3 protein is CASSTNLLNTEAFF.

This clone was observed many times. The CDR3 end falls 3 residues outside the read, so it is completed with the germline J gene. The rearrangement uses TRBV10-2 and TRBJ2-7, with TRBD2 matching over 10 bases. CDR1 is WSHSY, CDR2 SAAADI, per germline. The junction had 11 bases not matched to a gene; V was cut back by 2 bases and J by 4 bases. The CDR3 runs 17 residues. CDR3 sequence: CASSERTSSGSQYEQYF. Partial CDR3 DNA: TGCGCCAGCAGTGAGAGAACGTCTAGCGGGAGCCAATACGAG.

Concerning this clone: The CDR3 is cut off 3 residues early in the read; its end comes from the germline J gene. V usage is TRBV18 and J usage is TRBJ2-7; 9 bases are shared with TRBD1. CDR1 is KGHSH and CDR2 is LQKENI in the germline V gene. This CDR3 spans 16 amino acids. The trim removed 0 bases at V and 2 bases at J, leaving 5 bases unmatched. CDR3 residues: CASSPPIGQGPYEQYF. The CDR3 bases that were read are TGTGCCAGCTCACCACCCATTGGACAGGGGCCCTACGAG.

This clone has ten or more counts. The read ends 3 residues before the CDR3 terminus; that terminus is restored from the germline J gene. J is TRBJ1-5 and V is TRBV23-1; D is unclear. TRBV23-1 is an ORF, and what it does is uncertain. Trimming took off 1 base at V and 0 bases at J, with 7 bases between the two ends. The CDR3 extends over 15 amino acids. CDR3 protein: CASSQFADSNQPQHF. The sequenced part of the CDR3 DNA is TGCGCCAGCAGTCAATTCGCGGATAGCAATCAGCCC.

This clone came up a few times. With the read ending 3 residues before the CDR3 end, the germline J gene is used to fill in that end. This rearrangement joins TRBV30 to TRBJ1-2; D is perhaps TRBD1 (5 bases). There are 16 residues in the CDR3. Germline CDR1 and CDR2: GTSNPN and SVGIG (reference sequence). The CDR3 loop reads CAWTTGTSGFTDTYTF. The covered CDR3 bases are TGTGCCTGGACCACCGGGACTAGCGGTTTCACAGATACC. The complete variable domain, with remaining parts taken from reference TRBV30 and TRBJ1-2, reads SQTIHQWPATLVQPVGSPLSLECTVEGTSNPNLYWYRQAAGRGLQLLFYSVGIGQISSEVPQNLSASRPQDRQFILSSKKLLLSDSGFYLCAWTTGTSGFTDTYTFGSGTRLTVV.